The entry below describes one T cell receptor (beta chain). Its antigen remains unknown. This entry belongs to a study of T cell responses to AZD1222 COVID-19 vaccine. CDR3 length equals 14 residues. The germline V gene encodes CDR1 KGHSH and CDR2 LQKENI. Losses at the gene ends were 5 bases for V and 2 bases for J; bases not matched to a gene: 3. General study findings and limits: With two AZD1222 doses given, Spike-specific TCR breadth and depth both rose. Clonal diversity was possibly underestimated; the donors were predominantly white British and more often female. Repertoires were collected only later (after the peak T cell response had occurred).

Method: immunoSEQ multiplex PCR; TCRdb's copy keeps in-frame clones and lacks some. This table holds nearly 110,000 clones, around 90% found once. The sample consisted of peripheral blood, taken 28 days after the second AZD1222 dose. The receptor comes from an adult who received the AZD1222 COVID-19 vaccine. The rearrangement uses TRBV18 and TRBJ1-1; 9 bases line up with TRBD1. The CDR3 DNA sequence: TGTGCCAGCTCATCGACAGGGGGAAACACTGAAGCTTTCTTT. Amino acids: CASSSTGGNTEAFF.